This T cell receptor beta chain was identified in a study of cytomegalovirus exposure and HLA in healthy donors. Study summary: Out of 398 genotyped donors, roughly 80% belonged to the Caucasian-associated ancestry cluster.

Turning to this clone: Its antigen is not known.

Study-wide points: In a later analysis, common viral pathogens appeared linked to several of the most significant clusters. In vitro work confirmed that a few CMV-associated chains recognize CMV antigens.

The PCR ran on 60 Vbeta and 13 Jbeta primers. The repertoire was sequenced with immunoSEQ multiplex PCR; TCRdb's copy has only in-frame clones and lacks some. Here the sample spans about 98,000 clones, 60% to 85% being singletons. Trimming removed 4 bases from V and 8 bases from J, with 5 bases in between. The CDR3 spans 11 residues. From germline, CDR1 is LNHDA and CDR2 SQIVND (reference sequence). The receptor comes from a man in his fifties or sixties in good health and CMV-seropositive. Sequenced sample: PBMCs. V usage is TRBV19 and J usage is TRBJ2-2; D is undetermined. The DNA of the CDR3 is TGTGCCAGTAGTAAGACAGGGGAGCTGTTTTTT. This codes for CASSKTGELFF.